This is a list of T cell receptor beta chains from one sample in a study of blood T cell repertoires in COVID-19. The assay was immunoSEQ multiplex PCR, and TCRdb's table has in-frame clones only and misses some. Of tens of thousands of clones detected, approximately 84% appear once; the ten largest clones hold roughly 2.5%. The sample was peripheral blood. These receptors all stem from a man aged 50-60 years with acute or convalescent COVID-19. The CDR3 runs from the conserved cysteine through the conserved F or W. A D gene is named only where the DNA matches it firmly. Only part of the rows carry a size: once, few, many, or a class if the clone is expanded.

CDR3: CSVLAGNEKLFF; DNA: TGCAGCGTCCTTGCAGGAAATGAAAAACTGTTTTTT; D: .; size: .; V: TRBV29-1; J: TRBJ1-4
CDR3: CASSFIGAMEETQYF; DNA: TGTGCCAGCAGCTTCATAGGGGCTATGGAAGAGACCCAGTACTTC; D: .; size: .; V: TRBV5-6; J: TRBJ2-5
CDR3: CASSGGSDTEAFF; DNA: TGTGCCAGCAGCGGGGGGAGTGACACTGAAGCTTTCTTT; D: .; size: few; V: TRBV5-4; J: TRBJ1-1
CDR3: CAWSVRGGTEAFF; DNA: TGTGCCTGGAGTGTACGAGGGGGCACTGAAGCTTTCTTT; D: .; size: .; V: TRBV30; J: TRBJ1-1
CDR3: CASRILAGGPNNEQFF; DNA: TGCGCCAGCAGAATCCTAGCGGGGGGGCCAAACAATGAGCAGTTCTTC; D: TRBD2; size: once; V: TRBV10-2; J: TRBJ2-1
CDR3: CAISDYSSTDTQYF; DNA: TGTGCCATCAGTGACTATTCTAGCACAGATACGCAGTATTTT; D: .; size: .; V: TRBV10-3; J: TRBJ2-3
CDR3: CASSLRGNNSPLHF; DNA: TGTGCCAGCAGCTTGAGAGGGAACAATTCACCCCTCCACTTT; D: .; size: few; V: TRBV5-4; J: TRBJ1-6
CDR3: CATSDEGGSETQYF; DNA: TGTGCCACCAGTGATGAGGGAGGGTCGGAGACCCAGTACTTC; D: TRBD2; size: .; V: TRBV24-1; J: TRBJ2-5
CDR3: CSGVGQNTDTQYF; DNA: TGCAGCGGAGTCGGACAGAATACAGATACGCAGTATTTT; D: .; size: .; V: TRBV29-1; J: TRBJ2-3
CDR3: CASSEEPRQPQHF; DNA: TGTGCCAGCAGTGAAGAACCCAGGCAGCCCCAGCATTTT; D: .; size: .; V: TRBV6-4; J: TRBJ1-5
CDR3: CAISAPGAHSSGEQYF; DNA: TGTGCCATCAGTGCCCCCGGGGCGCATAGTAGCGGCGAGCAGTACTTC; D: .; size: few; V: TRBV10-3; J: TRBJ2-7
CDR3: CASSTGDEQFF; DNA: TGTGCCAGTAGTACGGGGGATGAGCAGTTCTTC; D: .; size: .; V: TRBV19; J: TRBJ2-1
CDR3: CASSLRQGSTDTQYF; DNA: TGTGCCAGCAGCTTAAGGCAGGGTTCGACAGATACGCAGTATTTT; D: .; size: .; V: TRBV7-7; J: TRBJ2-3
CDR3: CASSLEGQRYNSPLHF; DNA: TGCGCCAGCAGCTTGGAGGGACAGAGATATAATTCACCCCTCCACTTT; D: TRBD1; size: .; V: TRBV5-1; J: TRBJ1-6
CDR3: CSVVSNTEAFF; DNA: TGCAGCGTTGTCTCGAACACTGAAGCTTTCTTT; D: .; size: .; V: TRBV29-1; J: TRBJ1-1
CDR3: CASSQYGRGSSYEQYF; DNA: TGTGCCAGCAGCCAATATGGGCGGGGGTCCTCCTACGAGCAGTACTTC; D: TRBD2; size: .; V: TRBV3-1/TRBV3-2; J: TRBJ2-7
CDR3: CASNKQGTGELFF; DNA: TGTGCCAGCAACAAACAGGGGACCGGGGAGCTGTTTTTT; D: TRBD1; size: .; V: TRBV27; J: TRBJ2-2
CDR3: CAMTGNTEAFF; DNA: TGTGCCATGACAGGGAACACTGAAGCTTTCTTT; D: .; size: .; V: TRBV6-4; J: TRBJ1-1
CDR3: CASSLGEGSYGYTF; DNA: TGTGCCAGCAGCCTGGGGGAGGGGAGCTATGGCTACACCTTC; D: .; size: .; V: TRBV3-1/TRBV3-2; J: TRBJ1-2
CDR3: CASSFGTSVGYQETQYF; DNA: TGTGCCAGCAGCTTTGGGACTAGCGTCGGCTACCAAGAGACCCAGTACTTC; D: TRBD2; size: .; V: TRBV5-8; J: TRBJ2-5
CDR3: CASSLQGAGEKLFF; DNA: TGTGCCAGCAGTTTACAGGGGGCGGGAGAAAAACTGTTTTTT; D: TRBD1; size: once; V: TRBV27; J: TRBJ1-4
CDR3: CASSPGDRGWNEQFF; DNA: TGTGCCAGCTCACCGGGGGACAGGGGGTGGAATGAGCAGTTCTTC; D: TRBD1; size: .; V: TRBV18; J: TRBJ2-1
CDR3: CASSLAVLEPNTEAFF; DNA: TGTGCCAGCAGCTTAGCGGTTCTAGAACCGAATACTGAAGCTTTCTTT; D: .; size: .; V: TRBV7-8; J: TRBJ1-1
CDR3: CASRGIGGRSSPLHF; DNA: TGTGCCAGCAGGGGTATAGGGGGCAGAAGTTCACCCCTCCACTTT; D: TRBD1; size: few; V: TRBV2; J: TRBJ1-6
CDR3: CASSIDPATNEKLFF; DNA: TGTGCCAGTAGTATAGACCCTGCAACTAATGAAAAACTGTTTTTT; D: .; size: .; V: TRBV19; J: TRBJ1-4
CDR3: CASSETGFTEAFF; DNA: TGTGCCAGTAGTGAAACAGGGTTTACTGAAGCTTTCTTT; D: .; size: .; V: TRBV19; J: TRBJ1-1
CDR3: CASSPTGGAADTQYF; DNA: TGCGCCAGCAGCCCGACAGGGGGCGCGGCAGATACGCAGTATTTT; D: TRBD1; size: .; V: TRBV5-1; J: TRBJ2-3
CDR3: CASSLREGDTQYF; DNA: TGTGCCAGCAGCTTGCGGGAGGGCGATACGCAGTATTTT; D: TRBD2; size: .; V: TRBV7-3; J: TRBJ2-3
CDR3: CASSILGAAGNEKLFF; DNA: TGTGCCAGTAGTATATTGGGAGCAGCCGGTAATGAAAAACTGTTTTTT; D: .; size: .; V: TRBV19; J: TRBJ1-4
CDR3: CASSRGLAGGEQFF; DNA: TGTGCCAGCAGCCGAGGACTAGCGGGGGGTGAGCAGTTCTTC; D: TRBD2; size: .; V: TRBV11-3; J: TRBJ2-1
CDR3: CASSLKGASGSRYEQYF; DNA: TGTGCCAGTAGTCTGAAAGGGGCTAGCGGGAGTCGCTACGAGCAGTACTTC; D: TRBD2; size: once; V: TRBV19; J: TRBJ2-7
CDR3: CASSGLWVAEQFF; DNA: TGTGCCAGCAGCGGGCTTTGGGTAGCTGAGCAGTTCTTC; D: .; size: .; V: TRBV9; J: TRBJ2-1
CDR3: CASRGTFVASEANVLTF; DNA: TGTGCCAGCAGGGGGACTTTCGTCGCCTCTGAGGCCAACGTCCTGACTTTC; D: .; size: .; V: TRBV2; J: TRBJ2-6
CDR3: CASMGTVPNYGYTF; DNA: TGTGCCAGCATGGGGACAGTACCCAACTATGGCTACACCTTC; D: TRBD1; size: .; V: TRBV2; J: TRBJ1-2
CDR3: CASSEQQGRSAFF; DNA: TGTGCCAGCAGTGAACAACAGGGGAGGTCAGCTTTCTTT; D: TRBD1; size: few; V: TRBV6-1; J: TRBJ1-1
CDR3: CAISELLRTRGLQETQYF; DNA: TGTGCCATCAGTGAGCTGTTGCGGACTAGAGGGTTACAAGAGACCCAGTACTTC; D: TRBD2; size: .; V: TRBV10-3; J: TRBJ2-5
CDR3: CASSSPSGGANEQFF; DNA: TGTGCCAGCAGCAGCCCTAGCGGGGGGGCCAATGAGCAGTTCTTC; D: TRBD2; size: .; V: TRBV5-4; J: TRBJ2-1
CDR3: CASNQIQGSSGNTIYF; DNA: TGTGCCAGTAACCAGATACAGGGCAGCTCTGGAAACACCATATATTTT; D: .; size: .; V: TRBV19; J: TRBJ1-3
CDR3: CASSPQYEQFF; DNA: TGTGCCAGCAGCCCCCAATATGAGCAGTTCTTC; D: .; size: .; V: TRBV7-8; J: TRBJ2-1
CDR3: CASSVGTGTRAEAFF; DNA: TGTGCCAGCAGCGTCGGTACAGGGACCCGCGCTGAAGCTTTCTTT; D: .; size: .; V: TRBV9; J: TRBJ1-1
CDR3: CASSQSWTGAFFNEKLFF; DNA: TGTGCCAGCAGCCAATCGTGGACAGGGGCCTTTTTTAATGAAAAACTGTTTTTT; D: TRBD1; size: .; V: TRBV14; J: TRBJ1-4
CDR3: CASSFRDSTIYEQYF; DNA: TGTGCCAGCAGTTTTCGGGACTCAACGATCTACGAGCAGTACTTC; D: .; size: .; V: TRBV28; J: TRBJ2-7
CDR3: CASSESAGVYNEQFF; DNA: TGCGCCAGCAGTGAGTCAGCGGGGGTTTACAATGAGCAGTTCTTC; D: TRBD2; size: once; V: TRBV10-2; J: TRBJ2-1
CDR3: CASSRDSLSYEQYF; DNA: TGTGCCAGCAGTCGGGACAGCTTGAGCTACGAGCAGTACTTC; D: TRBD1; size: once; V: TRBV6-1; J: TRBJ2-7
CDR3: CASRRGGPNTEAFF; DNA: TGTGCCAGTAGGAGGGGGGGGCCGAACACTGAAGCTTTCTTT; D: .; size: .; V: TRBV19; J: TRBJ1-1
CDR3: CASTQGAGELFF; DNA: TGTGCCAGCACCCAGGGGGCCGGGGAGCTGTTTTTT; D: TRBD1; size: .; V: TRBV28; J: TRBJ2-2
CDR3: CASSGPGQGLYEQYF; DNA: TGTGCCAGCAGCGGACCGGGACAGGGACTCTACGAGCAGTACTTC; D: TRBD1; size: .; V: TRBV7-8; J: TRBJ2-7
CDR3: CASGPRGTASYEQYF; DNA: TGTGCTAGTGGCCCGAGAGGGACAGCCTCCTACGAGCAGTACTTC; D: TRBD1; size: few; V: TRBV12-5; J: TRBJ2-7
CDR3: CASSLPYFYGYTF; DNA: TGTGCCAGTAGTCTGCCCTACTTCTATGGCTACACCTTC; D: .; size: few; V: TRBV19; J: TRBJ1-2
CDR3: CASSPLTERNQPQHF; DNA: TGTGCCAGCAGCCCCCTGACAGAGCGCAATCAGCCCCAGCATTTT; D: .; size: .; V: TRBV3-1/TRBV3-2; J: TRBJ1-5
CDR3: CASSLWPSLSRDEQFF; DNA: TGTGCCAGCAGCTTATGGCCTAGCCTTTCAAGGGATGAGCAGTTCTTC; D: .; size: few; V: TRBV11-2; J: TRBJ2-1
CDR3: CASTSLGSGETQYF; DNA: TGTGCCAGCACATCCCTAGGATCTGGAGAGACCCAGTACTTC; D: .; size: .; V: TRBV27; J: TRBJ2-5